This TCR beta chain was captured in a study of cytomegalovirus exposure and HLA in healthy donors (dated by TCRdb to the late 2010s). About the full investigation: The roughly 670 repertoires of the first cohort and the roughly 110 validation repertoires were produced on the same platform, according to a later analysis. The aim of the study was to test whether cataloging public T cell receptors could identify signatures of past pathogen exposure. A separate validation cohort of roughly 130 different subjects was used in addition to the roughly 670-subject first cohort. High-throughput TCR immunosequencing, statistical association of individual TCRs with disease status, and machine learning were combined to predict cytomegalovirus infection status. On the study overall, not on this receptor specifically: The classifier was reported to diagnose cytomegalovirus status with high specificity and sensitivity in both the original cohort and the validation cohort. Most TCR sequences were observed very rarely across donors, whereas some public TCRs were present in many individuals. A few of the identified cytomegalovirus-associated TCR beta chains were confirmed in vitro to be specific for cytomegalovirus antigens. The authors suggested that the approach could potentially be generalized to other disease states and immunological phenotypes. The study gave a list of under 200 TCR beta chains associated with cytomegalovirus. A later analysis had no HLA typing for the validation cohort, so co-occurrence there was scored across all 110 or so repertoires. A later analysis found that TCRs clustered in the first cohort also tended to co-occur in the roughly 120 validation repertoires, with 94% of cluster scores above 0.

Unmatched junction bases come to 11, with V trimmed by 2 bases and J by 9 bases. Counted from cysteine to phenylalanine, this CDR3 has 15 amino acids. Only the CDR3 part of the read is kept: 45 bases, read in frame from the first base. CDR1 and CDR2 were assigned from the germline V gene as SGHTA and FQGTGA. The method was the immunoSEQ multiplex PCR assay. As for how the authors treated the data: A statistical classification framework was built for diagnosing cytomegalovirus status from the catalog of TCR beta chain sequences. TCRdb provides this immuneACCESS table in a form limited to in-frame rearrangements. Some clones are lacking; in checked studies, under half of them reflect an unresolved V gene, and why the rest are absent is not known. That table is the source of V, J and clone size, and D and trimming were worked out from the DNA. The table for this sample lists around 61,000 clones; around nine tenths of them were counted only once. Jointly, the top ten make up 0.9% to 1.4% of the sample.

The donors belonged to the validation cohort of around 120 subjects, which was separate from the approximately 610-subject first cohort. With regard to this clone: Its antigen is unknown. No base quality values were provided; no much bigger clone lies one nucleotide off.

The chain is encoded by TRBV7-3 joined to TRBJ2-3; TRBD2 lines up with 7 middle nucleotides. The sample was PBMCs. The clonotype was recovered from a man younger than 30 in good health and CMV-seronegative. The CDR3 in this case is CASSLLGGRGSTQYF. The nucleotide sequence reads TGTGCCAGCAGCTTATTAGGCGGGCGCGGGAGCACGCAGTATTTT.